This TCR beta chain was sequenced in a study of blood T cells in healthy people across ages. This clonotype was seen at least ten times. CDR3 length: 19 amino acids. Germline V gene data show CDR1 as MNHEY and CDR2 as SMNVEV (reference sequence). The V gene end was trimmed by 4 bases and the J gene end by 7 bases; junction bases not matched to a gene: 14. It was with a sample-barcoded 5' primer and a J-beta primer mix that a second PCR of about 7 to 12 cycles was run. The template-switch adaptor was a 5' adaptor with 12 random nucleotides. It tagged each cDNA molecule. One entry per CDR3 protein results from TCRdb running MiXCR on the 5' RACE reads. The sample has about 670,000 distinct CDR3 sequences, about 51% seen once.

The J gene is TRBJ2-1, the V gene TRBV27; 15 bases agree with TRBD2. The specimen sequenced was blood. The sequence was obtained from an elderly woman in good health. DNA of the CDR3: TGTGCCAGCAGTTATATCCCTAGGACTAGCGGGAGGGGTTTGAATGAGCAGTTCTTC. This codes for CASSYIPRTSGRGLNEQFF.